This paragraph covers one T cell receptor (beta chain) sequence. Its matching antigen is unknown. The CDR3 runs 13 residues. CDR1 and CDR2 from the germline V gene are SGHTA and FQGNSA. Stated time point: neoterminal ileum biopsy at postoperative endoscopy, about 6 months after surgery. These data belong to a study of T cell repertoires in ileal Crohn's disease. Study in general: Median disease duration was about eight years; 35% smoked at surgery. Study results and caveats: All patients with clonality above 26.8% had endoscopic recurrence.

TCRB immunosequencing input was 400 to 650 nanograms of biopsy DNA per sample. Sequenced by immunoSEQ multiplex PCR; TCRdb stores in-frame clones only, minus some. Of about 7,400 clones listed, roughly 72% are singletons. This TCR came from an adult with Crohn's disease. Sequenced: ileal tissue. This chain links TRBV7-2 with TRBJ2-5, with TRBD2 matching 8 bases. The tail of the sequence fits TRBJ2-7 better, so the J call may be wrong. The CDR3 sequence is CASSLGTRYEQYF. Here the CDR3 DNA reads TGTGCCAGCAGCCTCGGGACTAGATACGAGCAGTACTTC.